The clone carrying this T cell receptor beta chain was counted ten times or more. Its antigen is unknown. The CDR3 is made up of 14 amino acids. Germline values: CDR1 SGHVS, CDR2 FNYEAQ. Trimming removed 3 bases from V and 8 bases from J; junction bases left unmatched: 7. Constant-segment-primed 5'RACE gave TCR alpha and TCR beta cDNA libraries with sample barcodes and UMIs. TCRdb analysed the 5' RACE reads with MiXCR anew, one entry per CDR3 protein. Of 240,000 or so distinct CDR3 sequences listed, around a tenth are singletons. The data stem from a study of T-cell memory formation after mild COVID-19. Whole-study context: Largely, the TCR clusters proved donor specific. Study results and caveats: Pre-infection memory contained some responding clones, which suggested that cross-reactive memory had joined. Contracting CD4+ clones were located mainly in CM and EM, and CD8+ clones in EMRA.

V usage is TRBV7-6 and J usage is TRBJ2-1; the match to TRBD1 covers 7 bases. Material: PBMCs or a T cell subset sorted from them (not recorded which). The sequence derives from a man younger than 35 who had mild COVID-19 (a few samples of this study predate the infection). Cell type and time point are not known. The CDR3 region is CASSLADRAHEQFF. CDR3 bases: TGTGCCAGCAGCTTGGCAGACAGGGCCCATGAGCAGTTCTTC.